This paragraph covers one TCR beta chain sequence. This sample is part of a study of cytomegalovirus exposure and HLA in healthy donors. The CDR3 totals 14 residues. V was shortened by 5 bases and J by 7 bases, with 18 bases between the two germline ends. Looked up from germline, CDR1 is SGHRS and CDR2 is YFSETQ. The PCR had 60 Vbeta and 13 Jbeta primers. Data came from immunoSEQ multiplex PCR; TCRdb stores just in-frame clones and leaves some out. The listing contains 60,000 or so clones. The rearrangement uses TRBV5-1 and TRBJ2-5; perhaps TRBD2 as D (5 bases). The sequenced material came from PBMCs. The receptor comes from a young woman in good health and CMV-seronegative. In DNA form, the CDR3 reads TGCGCCAGCAGACCTCTAGCCACCGAAGGGACCCAGTACTTC. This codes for CASRPLATEGTQYF.